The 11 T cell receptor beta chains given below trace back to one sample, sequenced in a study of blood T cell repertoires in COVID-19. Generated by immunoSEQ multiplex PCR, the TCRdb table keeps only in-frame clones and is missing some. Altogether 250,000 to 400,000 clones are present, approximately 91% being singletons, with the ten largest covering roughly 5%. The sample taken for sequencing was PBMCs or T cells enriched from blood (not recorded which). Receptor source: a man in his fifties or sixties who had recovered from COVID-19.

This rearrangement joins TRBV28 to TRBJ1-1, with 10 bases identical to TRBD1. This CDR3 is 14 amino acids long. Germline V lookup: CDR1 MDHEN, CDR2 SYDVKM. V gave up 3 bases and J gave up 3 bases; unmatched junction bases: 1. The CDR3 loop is CASSFGQGDTEAFF. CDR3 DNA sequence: TGTGCCAGCAGTTTTGGACAGGGGGACACTGAAGCTTTCTTT. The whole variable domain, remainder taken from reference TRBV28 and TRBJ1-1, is DVKVTQSSRYLVKRTGEKVFLECVQDMDHENMFWYRQDPGLGLRLIYFSYDVKMKEKGDIPEGYSVSREKKERFSLILESASTNQTSMYLCASSFGQGDTEAFFGQGTRLTVV.

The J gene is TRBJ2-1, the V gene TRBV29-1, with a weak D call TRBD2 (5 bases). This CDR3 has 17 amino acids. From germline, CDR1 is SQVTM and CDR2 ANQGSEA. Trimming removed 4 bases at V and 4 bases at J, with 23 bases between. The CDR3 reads CSVGGEHRRSLYNEQFF. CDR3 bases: TGCAGCGTTGGTGGGGAGCATCGGCGGAGCCTATACAATGAGCAGTTCTTC.

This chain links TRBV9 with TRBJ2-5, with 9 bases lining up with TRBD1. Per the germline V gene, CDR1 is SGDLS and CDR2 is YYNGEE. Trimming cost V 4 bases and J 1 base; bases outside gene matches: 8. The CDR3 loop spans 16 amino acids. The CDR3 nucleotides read TGTGCCAGCAGCCCTTCGGGACAGGGATTCCAAGAGACCCAGTACTTC. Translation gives CASSPSGQGFQETQYF.

CDR3 sequence reads: CASSSNSGNTIYF. CDR3 coding DNA: TGCGCCAGCAGCTCAAACTCTGGAAACACCATATATTTT. V gene TRBV5-1 combines with J gene TRBJ1-3; D remains ambiguous. Per germline, CDR1 SGHRS and CDR2 YFSETQ. The length of the CDR3 is 13 residues. The V gene lost 3 bases and the J gene lost 0 bases, with 4 bases spanning the gap.

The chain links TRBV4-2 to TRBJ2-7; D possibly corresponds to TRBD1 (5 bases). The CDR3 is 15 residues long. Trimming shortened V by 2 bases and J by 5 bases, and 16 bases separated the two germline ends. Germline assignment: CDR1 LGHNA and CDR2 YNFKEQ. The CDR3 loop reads CASSQMGQGYNEQYF. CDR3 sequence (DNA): TGTGCCAGCAGCCAAATGGGGCAGGGTTACAACGAGCAGTACTTC.

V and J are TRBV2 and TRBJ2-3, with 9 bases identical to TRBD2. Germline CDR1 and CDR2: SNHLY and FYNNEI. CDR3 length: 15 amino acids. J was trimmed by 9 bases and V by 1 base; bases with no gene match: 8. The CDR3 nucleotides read TGTGCCAGCAGTGAAGACCGTGCGGGAGGGCGCACGCAGTATTTT. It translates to CASSEDRAGGRTQYF.

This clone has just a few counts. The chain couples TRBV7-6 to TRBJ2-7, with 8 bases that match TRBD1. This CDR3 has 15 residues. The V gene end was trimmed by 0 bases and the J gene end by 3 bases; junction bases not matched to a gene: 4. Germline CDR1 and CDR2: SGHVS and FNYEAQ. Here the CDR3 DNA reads TGTGCCAGCAGCTTAGCGCCACAGGGGGGCTACGAGCAGTACTTC. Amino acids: CASSLAPQGGYEQYF.

In DNA form, the CDR3 reads TGTGCCAGCAGCTTACAGGGGGTTAGAGAAAAACTGTTTTTT. It encodes CASSLQGVREKLFF. The chain carries TRBV28 and TRBJ1-4; 8 bases are a match to TRBD1. V lost 6 bases and J lost 8; bases outside the gene matches: 8. CDR1 is MDHEN and CDR2 is SYDVKM in the germline V gene. The CDR3 consists of 14 residues.

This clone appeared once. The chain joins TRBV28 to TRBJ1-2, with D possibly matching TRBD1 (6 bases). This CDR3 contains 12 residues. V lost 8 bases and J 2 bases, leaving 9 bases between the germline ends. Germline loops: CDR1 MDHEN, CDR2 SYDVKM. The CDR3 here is CASLTGNYGYTF. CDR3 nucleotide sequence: TGTGCCAGCCTTACAGGGAACTATGGCTACACCTTC.

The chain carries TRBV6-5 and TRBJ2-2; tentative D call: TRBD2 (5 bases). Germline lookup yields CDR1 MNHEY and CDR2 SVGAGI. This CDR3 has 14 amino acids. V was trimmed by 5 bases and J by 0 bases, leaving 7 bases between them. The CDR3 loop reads CASSRTSNTGELFF. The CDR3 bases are TGTGCCAGCAGTCGGACTTCGAACACCGGGGAGCTGTTTTTT.

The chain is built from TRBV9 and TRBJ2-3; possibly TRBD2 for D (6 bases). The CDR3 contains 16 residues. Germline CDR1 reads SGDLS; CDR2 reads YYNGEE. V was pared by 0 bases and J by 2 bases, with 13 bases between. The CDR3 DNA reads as TGTGCCAGCAGCGTAGGGGTAGCGGCAGCCACAGATACGCAGTATTTT. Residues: CASSVGVAAATDTQYF.